This T cell receptor (beta chain) was obtained from a study of PD-L1 blockade in urothelial cancer. Libraries were prepared by immunoSEQ multiplex PCR; TCRdb keeps only in-frame clonotypes and omits some of them. The sample has around 30,000 clones; 84% are singletons. The ends lost 3 bases at V and 6 bases at J; junction bases unmatched: 5. Germline CDR1 reads KGHSH; CDR2 reads LQKENI. The CDR3 covers 15 residues. Time point: peripheral blood 6 weeks after treatment start. The V call is TRBV18, the J call TRBJ2-1; 10 bases map to TRBD1. The source of this sequence is a man between 70 and 80 years old with urothelial cancer. This specimen was PBMCs, taken around atezolizumab (anti-PD-L1) treatment. CDR3 in amino acids: CASSPAGTGANEQFF. In nucleotides, the CDR3 is TGTGCCAGCTCACCCGCGGGGACAGGGGCCAATGAGCAGTTCTTC.